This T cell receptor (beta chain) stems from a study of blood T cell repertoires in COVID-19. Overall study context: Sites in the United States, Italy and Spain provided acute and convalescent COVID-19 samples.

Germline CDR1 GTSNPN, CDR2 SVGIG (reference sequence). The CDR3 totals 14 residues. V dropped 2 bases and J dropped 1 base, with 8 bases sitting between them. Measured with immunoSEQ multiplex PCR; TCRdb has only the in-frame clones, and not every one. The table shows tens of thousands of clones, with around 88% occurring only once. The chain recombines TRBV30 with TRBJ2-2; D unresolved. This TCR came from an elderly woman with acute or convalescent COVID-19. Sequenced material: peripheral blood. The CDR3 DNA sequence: TGTGCCTGGAGTCTGACAAGGAACACCGGGGAGCTGTTTTTT. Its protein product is CAWSLTRNTGELFF.